These 6 T cell receptor beta chains originate from one sample sequenced in a study of T cell changes during pregnancy in multiple sclerosis. Using immunoSEQ multiplex PCR, the repertoire was profiled, and TCRdb retains in-frame clones only, with some absent. The sample includes some 77,000 clones, approximately 92% of them seen just once. Sequences were derived from peripheral blood, sampled in the second trimester of pregnancy. Source of these receptors: a female donor in good health, enrolled as a control in a pregnancy study.

The chain uses TRBV28 and TRBJ2-3, with D perhaps TRBD2 (7 bases). V was clipped by 2 bases and J by 4 bases, with 13 bases between them. The germline gives CDR1 MDHEN, CDR2 SYDVKM. This CDR3 is built from 15 residues. The CDR3 sequence: CASSLGGAPADTQYF. The DNA for the CDR3 is TGTGCCAGCAGTTTAGGGGGGGCCCCAGCAGATACGCAGTATTTT.

The chain uses TRBV4-3 and TRBJ2-7, with TRBD2 as a possible D gene (6 bases). The CDR3 is 13 amino acids. V was clipped by 4 bases and J by 7 bases, with 14 bases between them. Germline CDR1 and CDR2: LGHNA and YSLEER. The CDR3 loop reads CASSPGFSGEQYF. The CDR3 DNA reads TGCGCCAGCAGCCCCGGATTCAGCGGGGAGCAGTACTTC.

V is TRBV7-2 and J is TRBJ1-2, with a possible D match to TRBD1 (5 bases). This CDR3 is built from 12 residues. V was pared by 2 bases and J by 7 bases, with 8 bases between. Per germline, CDR1 SGHTA and CDR2 FQGNSA. In DNA, the CDR3 is TGTGCCAGCAGCTTACAGGGTCTTGGCTACACCTTC. It specifies CASSLQGLGYTF. Looking up the rest from reference TRBV7-2 and TRBJ1-2 gives the full variable domain: GAGVSQSPSNKVTEKGKDVELRCDPISGHTALYWYRQSLGQGLEFLIYFQGNSAPDKSGLPSDRFSAERTGGSVSTLTIQRTQQEDSAVYLCASSLQGLGYTFGSGTRLTVV.

The chain joins TRBV7-2 to TRBJ1-4; D possibly corresponds to TRBD1 (5 bases). Per germline, CDR1 SGHTA and CDR2 FQGNSA. The CDR3 consists of 17 residues. Trimming cost V 5 bases and J 4 bases, with 20 bases left between them. The CDR3: CASSIWPKGMVNEKLFF. The DNA for the CDR3 is TGTGCCAGCAGCATCTGGCCAAAGGGGATGGTTAATGAAAAACTGTTTTTT.

The rearrangement joins TRBV7-3 to TRBJ2-7; 10 positions match TRBD1. This CDR3 is 13 amino acids long. The V segment lost 5 bases and the J segment 6 bases; nucleotides outside the gene matches: 4. Germline lookup yields CDR1 SGHTA and CDR2 FQGTGA. CDR3 in amino acids: CASSVGQGGEQYF. CDR3 DNA sequence: TGTGCCAGCAGCGTCGGACAGGGGGGCGAGCAGTACTTC. Full variable domain (missing parts from reference TRBV7-3 and TRBJ2-7): GAGVSQTPSNKVTEKGKYVELRCDPISGHTALYWYRQSLGQGPEFLIYFQGTGAADDSGLPNDRFFAVRPEGSVSTLKIQRTERGDSAVYLCASSVGQGGEQYFGPGTRLTVT.

V and J are TRBV4-3 and TRBJ2-2; 11 bases map to TRBD2. The CDR3 is made up of 19 amino acids. CDR1 is LGHNA and CDR2 is YSLEER in the germline V gene. V trimming: 1 base; J trimming: 9 bases; junction bases outside the gene matches: 16. The CDR3 coding sequence is TGCGCCAGCAGCCAAGGGCCCCTTACTAGCGGGGGCTCGCCCCGGGAGCTGTTTTTT. It specifies CASSQGPLTSGGSPRELFF.